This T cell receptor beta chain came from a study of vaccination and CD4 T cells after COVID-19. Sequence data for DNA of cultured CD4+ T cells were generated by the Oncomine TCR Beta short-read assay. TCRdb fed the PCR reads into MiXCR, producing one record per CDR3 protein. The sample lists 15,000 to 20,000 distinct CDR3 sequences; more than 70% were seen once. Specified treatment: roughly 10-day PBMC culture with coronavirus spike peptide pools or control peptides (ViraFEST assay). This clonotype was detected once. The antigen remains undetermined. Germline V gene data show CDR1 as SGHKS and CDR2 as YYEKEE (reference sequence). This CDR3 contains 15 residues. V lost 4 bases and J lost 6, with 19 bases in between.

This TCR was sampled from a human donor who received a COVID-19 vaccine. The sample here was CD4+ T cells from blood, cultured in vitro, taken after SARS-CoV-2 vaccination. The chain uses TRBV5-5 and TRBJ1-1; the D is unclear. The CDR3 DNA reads TGTGCCAGCAGCCTTGTCGCCACGGAACATGCTGAAGCTTTCTTT. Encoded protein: CASSLVATEHAEAFF.